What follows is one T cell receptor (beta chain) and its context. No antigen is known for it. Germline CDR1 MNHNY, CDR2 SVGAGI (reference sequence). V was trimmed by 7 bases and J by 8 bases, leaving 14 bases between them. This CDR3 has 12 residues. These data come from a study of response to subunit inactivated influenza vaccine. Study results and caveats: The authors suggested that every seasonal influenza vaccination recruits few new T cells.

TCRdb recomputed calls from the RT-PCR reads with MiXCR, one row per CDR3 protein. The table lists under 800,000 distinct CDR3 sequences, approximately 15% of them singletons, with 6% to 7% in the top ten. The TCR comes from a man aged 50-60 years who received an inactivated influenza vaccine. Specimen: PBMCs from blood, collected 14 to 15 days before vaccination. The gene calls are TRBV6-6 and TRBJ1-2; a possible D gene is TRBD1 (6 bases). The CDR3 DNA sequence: TGTGCCAGCACCGGGACACCGGGGGGCTACACCTTC. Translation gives CASTGTPGGYTF.